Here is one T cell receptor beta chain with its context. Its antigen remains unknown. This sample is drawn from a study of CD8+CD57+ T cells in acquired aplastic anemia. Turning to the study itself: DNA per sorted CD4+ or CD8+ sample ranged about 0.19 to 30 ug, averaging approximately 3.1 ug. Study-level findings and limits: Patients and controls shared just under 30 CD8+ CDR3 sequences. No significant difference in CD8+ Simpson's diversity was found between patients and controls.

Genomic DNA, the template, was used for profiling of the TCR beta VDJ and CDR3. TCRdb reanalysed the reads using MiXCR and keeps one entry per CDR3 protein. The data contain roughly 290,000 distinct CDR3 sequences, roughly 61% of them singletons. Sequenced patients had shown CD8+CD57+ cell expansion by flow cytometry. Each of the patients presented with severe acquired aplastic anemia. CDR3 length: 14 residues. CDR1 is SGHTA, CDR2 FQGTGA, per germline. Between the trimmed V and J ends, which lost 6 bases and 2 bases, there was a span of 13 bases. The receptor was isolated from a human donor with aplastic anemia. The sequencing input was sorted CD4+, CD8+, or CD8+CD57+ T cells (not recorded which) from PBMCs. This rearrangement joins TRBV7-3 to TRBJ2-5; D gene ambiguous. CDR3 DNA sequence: TGTGCCAGCAGTTCTTGGGGTGGGCAAGAGACCCAGTACTTC. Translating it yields CASSSWGGQETQYF.